This paragraph reports one TCR beta chain. Antigen unknown. Researchers ran the PCR with 60 Vbeta and 13 Jbeta primers. Assay used: immunoSEQ multiplex PCR; TCRdb lists only in-frame clones, some missing. The data show roughly 130,000 clones, with around 65% seen just once and 6.5% held by the top ten. This sample stems from a study of cytomegalovirus exposure and HLA in healthy donors. The CDR3 loop spans 15 amino acids. Germline-derived CDR1 and CDR2 are MNHNY and SVGAGI (reference sequence). The germline V and J ends were trimmed by 4 bases and 4 bases, with 11 bases remaining between them. Broader study findings: There were 150 to 200 TCR beta chains listed as cytomegalovirus-associated.

This receptor was identified in a woman aged 55-69 years in good health and CMV-seronegative. J is TRBJ2-6 and V is TRBV6-6; D perhaps matches TRBD2 (5 bases). The source material was PBMCs. The DNA of the CDR3 is TGTGCCAGCAGTTCCTTCGGGGTCGGGGCCAACGTCCTGACTTTC. It encodes CASSSFGVGANVLTF.